This T cell receptor beta chain was identified in a study of CD8 T cells in Susac syndrome. RNA, at roughly 0.45 to 1 ug, was reverse transcribed with random hexamers. TCRdb used MiXCR to reprocess the immunoSEQ multiplex PCR reads, holding one entry per CDR3 protein. This table holds 130,000 to 150,000 distinct CDR3 sequences, approximately 94% found once. V was pared by 1 base and J by 7 bases, with 8 bases between. This CDR3 comprises 13 residues. The chain carries TRBV12-3 or TRBV12-4 and TRBJ2-1; D not certain. The clonotype was recovered from a human donor with Susac syndrome. What was sequenced was CD4+ T cells from PBMCs. The CDR3 region has the DNA TGTGCCAGCAGTTTAGTGGGGAAGAATGAGCAGTTCTTC. Translated: CASSLVGKNEQFF.